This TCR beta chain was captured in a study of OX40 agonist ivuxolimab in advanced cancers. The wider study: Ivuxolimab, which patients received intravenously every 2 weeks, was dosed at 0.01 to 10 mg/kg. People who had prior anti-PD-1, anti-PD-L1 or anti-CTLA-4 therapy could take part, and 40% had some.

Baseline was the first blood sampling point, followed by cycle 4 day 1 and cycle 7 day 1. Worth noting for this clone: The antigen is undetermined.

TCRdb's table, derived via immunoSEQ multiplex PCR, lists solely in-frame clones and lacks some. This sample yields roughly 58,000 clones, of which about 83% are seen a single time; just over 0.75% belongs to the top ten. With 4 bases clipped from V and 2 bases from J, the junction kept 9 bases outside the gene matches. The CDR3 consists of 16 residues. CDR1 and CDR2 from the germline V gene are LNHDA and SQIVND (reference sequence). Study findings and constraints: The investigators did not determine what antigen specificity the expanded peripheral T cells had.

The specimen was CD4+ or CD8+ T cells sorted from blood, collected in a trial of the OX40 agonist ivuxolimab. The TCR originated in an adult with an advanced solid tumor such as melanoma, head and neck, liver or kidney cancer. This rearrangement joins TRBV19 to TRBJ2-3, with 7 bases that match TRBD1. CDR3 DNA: TGTGCCAGTAGTACTGGGACAGCGACCCACACAGATACGCAGTATTTT. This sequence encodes CASSTGTATHTDTQYF.